Below, 29 T cell receptor beta chains from the same sample are listed, as sequenced in a study of T cells after posttransplantation cyclophosphamide. Busulfan-fludarabine conditioning, marrow transplant, and cyclophosphamide on days +3 and +4 were administered. Clones were sequenced by immunoSEQ multiplex PCR, and TCRdb holds only the in-frame ones, with some missing. The sample includes 2,000 to 2,500 clones, 73% seen only once; the top ten take over 50%. Sequencing used CD8+ T cells sorted from PBMCs, obtained around 250 days after a stem cell transplant with posttransplant cyclophosphamide. These receptors were taken from a young adult male patient who received an allogeneic stem cell transplant from a related donor, was CMV-positive, and had no GVHD. The graft donor may have given rise to some T cells.

This chain joins TRBV5-1 and TRBJ2-7; TRBD2 is a possible D gene (6 bases). The V end lost 4 bases, the J end lost 7 bases, and 15 bases lay between the germline ends. Germline values: CDR1 SGHRS, CDR2 YFSETQ. CDR3 size: 13 residues. The CDR3 loop reads CASSLGGVREQYF. The CDR3 bases are TGCGCCAGCAGCCTCGGCGGGGTTAGGGAGCAGTACTTC.

The rearrangement uses TRBV15 and TRBJ2-2; maybe TRBD2 (5 bases). Trimming removed 4 bases from V and 1 base from J, with 13 bases in between. The CDR3 spans 16 residues. The V gene's germline CDR1 is LNHNV and CDR2 YYDKDF (reference sequence). CDR3 protein: CATSNIILENTGELFF. The DNA of the CDR3 is TGTGCCACCAGCAACATAATACTAGAGAACACCGGGGAGCTGTTTTTT.

The chain couples TRBV4-3 to TRBJ2-7, with D possibly matching TRBD1 (5 bases). The CDR3 is made up of 16 amino acids. CDR1 and CDR2 from the germline V gene are LGHNA and YSLEER. V lost 0 bases to trimming and J lost 3 bases, with 15 bases between them. The CDR3 DNA reads TGCGCCAGCAGCCAAGATCTGACACAGGAAATCTACGAGCAGTACTTC. As protein: CASSQDLTQEIYEQYF.

The chain carries TRBV10-3 and TRBJ1-2; TRBD1 agrees at 12 bases. J lost 2 bases, V lost 8 bases, and 3 bases had no gene match. CDR1 ENHRY and CDR2 SYGVKD come from the germline V gene. The CDR3 is 14 amino acids. For the CDR3, the DNA is TGTGCCATCGGGGGACAGGGGGCAAACTATGGCTACACCTTC. This codes for CAIGGQGANYGYTF.

The chain links TRBV7-3 to TRBJ2-1; TRBD2 agrees at 7 bases. The CDR3 totals 15 residues. CDR1 is SGHTA, CDR2 FQGTGA, per germline. With 1 base clipped from V and 2 bases from J, the junction kept 2 bases outside the gene matches. The CDR3 spells CASSLSGSPYNEQFF. The CDR3 nucleotides read TGTGCCAGCAGCTTAAGCGGGAGCCCCTACAATGAGCAGTTCTTC.

Within the sample, this clone is medium-sized. Additional DNA sequences in this sample encode the identical CDR3. This chain uses TRBV7-9 with TRBJ2-7, with D uncertain. Germline lookup yields CDR1 SEHNR and CDR2 FQNEAQ (reference sequence). The CDR3 totals 13 residues. V dropped 3 bases and J dropped 7 bases, with 13 bases sitting between them. CDR3 sequence: CASSFSTHGEQYF. CDR3 nucleotides: TGTGCCAGCAGCTTCTCAACTCACGGGGAGCAGTACTTC.

This clone came up a few times. The chain carries TRBV4-3 and TRBJ1-5, with 7 bases lining up with TRBD1. The CDR3 totals 15 residues. Germline V gene lookup returns CDR1 LGHNA and CDR2 YSLEER. V shed 3 bases, J shed 5 bases, and the junction held 7 bases outside the gene matches. The CDR3 nucleotides read TGCGCCAGCAGCCAGACAGGGATAGACGATCAGCCCCAGCATTTT. This codes for CASSQTGIDDQPQHF.

V usage is TRBV2 and J usage is TRBJ1-3; D not resolved. V lost 6 bases and J lost 3, with 12 bases in between. Germline V CDR1 and CDR2: SNHLY, FYNNEI. The CDR3 totals 14 residues. CDR3 protein: CASSPRRGGNTIYF. CDR3 DNA sequence: TGTGCCAGCAGCCCCCGCCGCGGTGGAAACACCATATATTTT.

This clone has more than one count but fewer than ten. The chain combines TRBV29-1 with TRBJ2-7, with TRBD1 matching 10 bases. CDR1 and CDR2 from the germline V gene are SQVTM and ANQGSEA. Unmatched junction bases numbered 3, after V lost 4 bases and J lost 3 bases. This CDR3 has 13 residues. The CDR3: CSVGGTGVYEQYF. DNA for the CDR3: TGCAGCGTTGGTGGGACAGGGGTCTACGAGCAGTACTTC.

V gene TRBV4-1 combines with J gene TRBJ1-4, with 7 bases fitting TRBD1. The CDR3 length is 15 residues. Germline V gives CDR1 MGHRA, CDR2 YSYEKL. The trim removed 6 bases at V and 0 bases at J, leaving 4 bases unmatched. CDR3 amino acids: CASRQGTTTNEKLFF. The CDR3 DNA follows: TGCGCCAGCAGACAGGGGACCACAACTAATGAAAAACTGTTTTTT.

The chain joins TRBV6-1 to TRBJ2-5; 10 bases agree with TRBD2. The assigned J gene may be wrong: the sequence end matches TRBJ2-7 better. CDR3 size: 15 residues. Germline V gene sequence: CDR1 MNHNS, CDR2 SASEGT. CDR3 loop: CASSLAGDPFYEQYF. The DNA for the CDR3 is TGTGCCAGCAGCCTAGCGGGAGACCCTTTCTACGAGCAGTACTTC.

Remarks on this clone: This likely came from a read error, as a far larger clone is one base away. The chain couples TRBV4-3 to TRBJ2-7; D remains ambiguous. CDR1 and CDR2 from the germline V gene are LGHNA and YSLEER. This CDR3 has 13 amino acids. Deletions cut 5 bases from V and 3 bases from J, with 11 bases between. CDR3 nucleotide sequence: TGCGCCAGCAGCAGTTTACGCGGCTACGAGCAGTACTTC. This codes for CASSSLRGYEQYF.

The V gene is TRBV9, the J gene TRBJ2-7; D is unresolved. The CDR3 length is 13 residues. The germline V gene has CDR1 SGDLS and CDR2 YYNGEE. Between the trimmed V and J ends, which lost 4 bases and 3 bases, there was a span of 11 bases. CDR3 DNA sequence: TGTGCCAGCAGCAGTTTACGCGGCTACGAGCAGTACTTC. This codes for CASSSLRGYEQYF.

This chain joins TRBV25-1 and TRBJ2-2, with a tentative D call TRBD2 (5 bases). CDR1 is MGHDK and CDR2 is SYGVNS in the germline V gene. This CDR3 spans 15 amino acids. Between the trimmed V and J ends, which lost 0 bases and 6 bases, there was a span of 11 bases. This CDR3 reads CASSEYESSPGELFF. The CDR3 nucleotides are TGTGCCAGCAGTGAATATGAGTCTAGCCCCGGGGAGCTGTTTTTT.

This clone showed up just a few times. The chain's CDR3 is CASSLVDGGRETQYF. The CDR3 region has the DNA TGTGCCAGCAGCTTAGTGGATGGGGGCCGGGAGACCCAGTACTTC. This chain links TRBV11-2 with TRBJ2-5; weak D call: TRBD1 (6 bases). The CDR3 extends over 15 amino acids. Germline-derived CDR1 and CDR2 are SGHAT and FQNNGV. The V and J ends lost 1 base and 5 bases respectively, with 14 bases between them.

The V and J genes are TRBV7-9 and TRBJ2-7; D gene uncertain. The germline V gene encodes CDR1 SEHNR and CDR2 FQNEAQ (reference sequence). Trimming cost V 5 bases and J 6 bases, with 11 bases left between them. There are 12 residues in the CDR3. In nucleotides, the CDR3 is TGTGCCAGCAGCCCCAGACACGGCGAGCAGTACTTC. Translated, it gives CASSPRHGEQYF.

By share, this clone ranks as large. V is TRBV7-9 and J is TRBJ2-5; D may be TRBD1 (5 bases). CDR1 and CDR2 (germline): SEHNR, FQNEAQ (reference sequence). The V end lost 8 bases, the J end lost 5 bases, and 15 bases lay between the germline ends. The CDR3 covers 13 residues. The CDR3 nucleotides read TGTGCCAGCGGGAACTCGGCAGGGGAGACCCAGTACTTC. This encodes CASGNSAGETQYF.

The chain uses TRBV28 and TRBJ2-5, with a possible D match to TRBD1 (6 bases). The CDR3 has 18 amino acids. V gave up 7 bases and J gave up 1 base, with 25 bases separating them. CDR1 is MDHEN, CDR2 SYDVKM, per germline. The CDR3 bases are TGTGCCAGCATACTAAGAATAGACAGGACCTCTCCCCAAGAGACCCAGTACTTC. Amino acids: CASILRIDRTSPQETQYF.

This clone showed up just a few times. This chain uses TRBV13 with TRBJ2-1, with TRBD2 matching over 8 bases. Trimming cost V 2 bases and J 4 bases; bases outside gene matches: 10. The germline CDR1 and CDR2 sequences are PRHDT and FYEKMQ (reference sequence). The CDR3 runs 17 residues. This chain's CDR3 is CASSLPPGLDLYNEQFF. CDR3 nucleotide sequence: TGTGCCAGCAGCTTACCGCCGGGACTAGATTTATACAATGAGCAGTTCTTC.

The gene calls are TRBV10-1 and TRBJ2-5; D possibly corresponds to TRBD1 (6 bases). V lost 5 bases, J lost 5 bases, and 12 bases lay in between. This CDR3 has 13 amino acids. CDR1 is WNHNN and CDR2 is SYGVQD in the germline V gene (reference sequence). DNA for the CDR3: TGCGCCAGCAGTAATACAGGGTCCGAGACCCAGTACTTC. Translating gives CASSNTGSETQYF.

The J gene is TRBJ2-3, the V gene TRBV19; maybe TRBD2 (6 bases). CDR1 is LNHDA and CDR2 is SQIVND in the germline V gene (reference sequence). The CDR3 totals 14 residues. V lost 2 bases and J lost 2, with 8 bases in between. The CDR3 is CASSIWTNTDTQYF. The CDR3, as DNA: TGTGCCAGTAGTATATGGACTAACACAGATACGCAGTATTTT.

The V gene is TRBV6-5, the J gene TRBJ2-1, with D maybe TRBD2 (6 bases). Per germline, CDR1 MNHEY and CDR2 SVGAGI. The CDR3 is 13 amino acids. Between the trimmed V and J ends, which lost 4 bases and 7 bases, there was a span of 11 bases. The CDR3 region is CASSFGGFNEQFF. The CDR3 bases are TGTGCCAGCAGTTTTGGGGGGTTTAATGAGCAGTTCTTC.

The chain has TRBV7-3 and TRBJ1-5; D is unclear. The CDR3 runs to 13 residues. Germline CDR1 SGHTA, CDR2 FQGTGA. Trimming left V 4 bases short and J 2 bases short, with 6 bases between. The CDR3 reads CASSSNGNQPQHF. CDR3 DNA sequence: TGTGCCAGCAGCTCTAACGGCAATCAGCCCCAGCATTTT.

This chain connects TRBV6-5 to TRBJ2-2; perhaps TRBD1 as D (6 bases). Germline V CDR1 and CDR2: MNHEY, SVGAGI. V gave up 6 bases and J gave up 6 bases, with 17 bases separating them. CDR3 size: 15 residues. CDR3 sequence reads: CASRLWGPFPGELFF. DNA for the CDR3: TGTGCCAGCAGGCTCTGGGGGCCCTTCCCCGGGGAGCTGTTTTTT.

This clone is large (0.1 to 1%) in the sample. The CDR3 coding sequence is TGTGCCAGCAGTCCAGACAGACTCTCCACCGGGGAGCTGTTTTTT. It encodes CASSPDRLSTGELFF. The chain employs TRBV5-4 and TRBJ2-2; tentatively, D is TRBD1 (5 bases). This CDR3 spans 15 amino acids. Germline V gene lookup returns CDR1 SGHNT and CDR2 YYREEE (reference sequence). V lost 5 bases and J lost 4, with 15 bases in between.

V gene TRBV15 combines with J gene TRBJ2-1; D may be TRBD2 (6 bases). The germline V and J ends were trimmed by 8 bases and 5 bases, with 16 bases remaining between them. CDR1 is LNHNV and CDR2 is YYDKDF in the germline V gene (reference sequence). This CDR3 has 14 residues. The CDR3 DNA sequence: TGTGCCACCGGGGCGGGGCGCCTGGACAATGAGCAGTTCTTC. Its translation is CATGAGRLDNEQFF. The entire variable domain, with the rest obtained from reference TRBV15 and TRBJ2-1, is as follows: DAMVIQNPRYQVTQFGKPVTLSCSQTLNHNVMYWYQQKSSQAPKLLFHYYDKDFNNEADTPDNFQSRRPNTSFCFLDIRSPGLGDTAMYLCATGAGRLDNEQFFGPGTRLTVL.

This clone has more than one count but fewer than ten. The V gene is TRBV6-5, the J gene TRBJ2-7, with a weak D call TRBD1 (6 bases). Trimming cost V 6 bases and J 4 bases, with 16 bases left between them. The CDR3 length is 14 residues. The germline CDR1 and CDR2 sequences are MNHEY and SVGAGI. DNA for the CDR3: TGTGCCAGCAGGGCCGGACAGAAGTCTTACGAGCAGTACTTC. This gives the protein CASRAGQKSYEQYF.

The chain couples TRBV7-9 to TRBJ2-2; the D is unclear. From germline, CDR1 is SEHNR and CDR2 FQNEAQ (reference sequence). Trimming removed 4 bases at V and 7 bases at J, with 7 bases between. This CDR3 has 12 residues. The CDR3 spells CASSSLVGELFF. CDR3 DNA sequence: TGTGCCAGCAGCTCCCTAGTCGGGGAGCTGTTTTTT. Full variable domain (rest looked up from reference TRBV7-9 and TRBJ2-2): DTGVSQNPRHKITKRGQNVTFRCDPISEHNRLYWYRQTLGQGPEFLTYFQNEAQLEKSRLLSDRFSAERPKGSFSTLEIQRTEQGDSAMYLCASSSLVGELFFGEGSRLTVL.

The chain joins TRBV27 to TRBJ1-5, with D unresolved. The CDR3 has 13 amino acids. Trimming shortened V by 6 bases and J by 2 bases, and 8 bases separated the two germline ends. The germline V gene has CDR1 MNHEY and CDR2 SMNVEV (reference sequence). The CDR3 region is CASSSFGNQPQHF. The CDR3 coding sequence is TGTGCCAGCAGCTCTTTTGGCAATCAGCCCCAGCATTTT.